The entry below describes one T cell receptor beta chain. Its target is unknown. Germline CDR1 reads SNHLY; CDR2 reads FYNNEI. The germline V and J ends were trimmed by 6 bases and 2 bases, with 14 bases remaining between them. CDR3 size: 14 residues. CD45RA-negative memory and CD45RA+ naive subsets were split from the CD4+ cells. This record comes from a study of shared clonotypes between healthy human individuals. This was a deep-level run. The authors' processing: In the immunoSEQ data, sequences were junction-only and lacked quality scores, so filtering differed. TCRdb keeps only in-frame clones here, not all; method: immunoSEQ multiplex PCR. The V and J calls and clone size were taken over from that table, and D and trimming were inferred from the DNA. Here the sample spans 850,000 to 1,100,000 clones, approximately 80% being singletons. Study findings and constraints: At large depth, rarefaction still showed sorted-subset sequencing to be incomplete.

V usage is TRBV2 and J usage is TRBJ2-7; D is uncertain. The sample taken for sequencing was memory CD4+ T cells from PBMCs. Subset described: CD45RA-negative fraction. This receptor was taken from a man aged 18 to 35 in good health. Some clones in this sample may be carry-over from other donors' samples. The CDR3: CASSGPVLAYEQYF. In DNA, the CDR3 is TGTGCCAGCAGCGGTCCAGTCTTAGCCTACGAGCAGTACTTC.